This T cell receptor beta chain appears in the sequencing data of a study of CD8+CD57+ T cells in acquired aplastic anemia. Looking at the study overall: CD4+ reads averaged about 9.9 million in healthy donors. Study results and caveats: Controls did not differ significantly from patients in CD8+ Simpson's diversity. Patients and controls were found to share 25 to 35 CD8+ CDR3 sequences.

Comment on this clonotype: Its antigen remains unknown.

Profiles of TCR beta VDJ and CDR3 were generated from a genomic DNA template. TCRdb used MiXCR to reprocess the reads, holding one entry per CDR3 protein. The table includes hundreds of thousands of distinct CDR3 sequences, roughly 68% detected once. The CDR3 is 15 amino acids. Germline V gene lookup returns CDR1 SEHNR and CDR2 FQNEAQ (reference sequence). With V trimmed by 7 bases and J by 12 bases, 18 bases remained unmatched. Sequencing used sorted CD4+, CD8+, or CD8+CD57+ T cells (not recorded which) from PBMCs. The TCR comes from a human donor in good health, serving as a control. This rearrangement joins TRBV7-9 to TRBJ2-3; the match to TRBD2 covers 8 bases. DNA of the CDR3: TGTGCCAGCACGGGGGGGAGACCCAGTACTGCGGGCCAGTATTTT. Encoded protein: CASTGGRPSTAGQYF.